This paragraph covers one T cell receptor beta chain sequence. The antigen is undetermined. CDR3 length equals 15 residues. Germline loops: CDR1 MDHEN, CDR2 SYDVKM. The V gene end was trimmed by 7 bases and the J gene end by 2 bases; junction bases not matched to a gene: 10. These data come from a study of shared clonotypes between healthy human individuals. Whole-study context: The study drew on two women and a few men aged 18 to 49 as donors. Study-wide points: Limited genetic and exposure-history diversity came from having few donors.

Data came from immunoSEQ multiplex PCR; TCRdb stores just in-frame clones and leaves some out. The sample contains 550,000 to 700,000 clones, around 78% of which appear only once. The healthy adult donors were HIV-negative and reported no recent acute infections or vaccinations. This clonotype originated in a woman aged 25 to 39 in good health. The chain links TRBV28 to TRBJ1-2; TRBD1 matches 7 bases. Sequenced material: memory CD4+ T cells sorted from blood. Regarding subset: CD45RA-negative fraction. CDR3 loop: CASNLSGQRNYGYTF. CDR3 bases: TGTGCCAGCAATCTCTCGGGACAGCGAAACTATGGCTACACCTTC.